This is a list of T cell receptor beta chains from one sample in a study of T cells in Graves' hyperthyroidism and ophthalmopathy. Each CDR3 protein is one row after TCRdb ran MiXCR on the multiplex PCR reads. The sample lists nearly 600,000 distinct CDR3 sequences, approximately 15% seen once, with around 7% in the top ten. Sequencing was performed on blood. The receptors derive from a woman younger than 35 with Graves' ophthalmopathy. Each CDR3 is given with its conserved first and last residue.

CDR3aa,v_gene
CASSEALTPVYILNYGYTF,TRBV2
CSAREDRGLYGYTF,TRBV20-1
CASSPNTDRRYNEQFF,TRBV5-1
CSAKTAANSPLHF,TRBV20-1
CASSLIDSLGEQYF,TRBV28
CASSLVEGAAYEQYF,TRBV28
CASSYRGGVADTQYF,TRBV6-2/TRBV6-3
CSARPPGQGSSYEQYF,TRBV20-1
CAWQQGENEQFF,TRBV30
CASSLGHVAEAFF,TRBV6-1
CASSPRLVGTGLTYEQYF,TRBV7-9
CSGDRLGTGELFF,TRBV29-1
CSAQTGNNEQFF,TRBV29-1
CASKYRDSTYEQYF,TRBV12-3/TRBV12-4
CASSLTPARETQYF,TRBV4-1
CASRKGQNTGELFF,TRBV6-1
CADSIGVGADTQYF,TRBV7-9
CSAAPQGSEEENTEAFF,TRBV20-1
CASCHRSVTGELFF,TRBV4-1
CASSNGAHLDTQYF,TRBV19
CASSDWVGLNQPQHF,TRBV2
CASSQGQDYYGYTF,TRBV7-9
CASSRPGTLKNIQYF,TRBV6-1
CSVQTGLGEQYF,TRBV29-1
CASSPLGDEQYF,TRBV3-1
CASSLGTVEAFF,TRBV7-9
CASSSTSGGTDTQYF,TRBV7-2
CASSQDLEYEQYF,TRBV4-2
CAIKGQGDQPQHF,TRBV10-3
CASSLSVLRGGTQYF,TRBV12-3/TRBV12-4
CASSSFDRQSLYEQYF,TRBV7-9
CASSYSIEGGRPCEQYF,TRBV6-5
CASSQVSLTNTEAFF,TRBV4-1
CAWTRQENTEAFF,TRBV30
CASSPAPGNTIYF,TRBV2